The clone carrying this T cell receptor (beta chain) was found many times. CDR1 is SGHRS and CDR2 is YFSETQ in the germline V gene. The ends were cut back, 0 bases at V and 5 bases at J, with 8 bases in the middle. The CDR3 covers 13 residues. These data belong to a study of T cells after yellow fever vaccination. From the 5' RACE reads, TCRdb called clonotypes with MiXCR, one entry per CDR3 protein. The repertoire holds hundreds of thousands of distinct CDR3 sequences, with roughly 3.5% as singletons. The chain employs TRBV5-1 and TRBJ2-5; D not resolved. Sequenced here: PBMCs, sampled on the day of the yellow fever booster vaccination. The TCR was taken from a man aged 18 to 30 who received the YFV17D yellow fever vaccine. The CDR3 region is CASSLAKEETQYF. In DNA form, the CDR3 reads TGCGCCAGCAGCTTGGCCAAAGAGGAGACCCAGTACTTC.